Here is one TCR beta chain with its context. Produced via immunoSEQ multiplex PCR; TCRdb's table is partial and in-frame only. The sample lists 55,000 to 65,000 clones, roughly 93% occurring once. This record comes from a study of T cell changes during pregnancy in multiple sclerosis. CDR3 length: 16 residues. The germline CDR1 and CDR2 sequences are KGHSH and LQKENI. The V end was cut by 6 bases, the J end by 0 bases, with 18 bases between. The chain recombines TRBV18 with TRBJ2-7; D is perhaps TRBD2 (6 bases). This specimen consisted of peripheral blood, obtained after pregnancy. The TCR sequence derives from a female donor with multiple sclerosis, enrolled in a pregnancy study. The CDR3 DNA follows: TGTGCCAGCTCGCAGAGAGTCAGCGGGCCCTCCTACGAGCAGTACTTC. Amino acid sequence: CASSQRVSGPSYEQYF.